Only one count was recorded for the clone carrying this TCR beta chain. The entry originates in a study of blood T cell repertoires in COVID-19. Across the study: The samples span acute and convalescent COVID-19 from the United States, Italy and Spain. T cells, B-cell-depleted T cells, or PBMCs provided the cDNA or gDNA that served as material.

Germline lookup yields CDR1 KGHSH and CDR2 LQKENI. J was trimmed by 0 bases and V by 3 bases; bases with no gene match: 2. This CDR3 comprises 16 residues. In the study's own analysis: Amplification of reference gene primers provided the estimated nucleated cell counts. Assay: immunoSEQ multiplex PCR; the TCRdb copy retains only in-frame clones and omits some. That table is the source of V, J and clone size, and D and trimming were worked out from the DNA. The sample holds 80,000 to 90,000 clones, about four fifths seen once. The sample comprised peripheral blood. This chain connects TRBV18 to TRBJ1-3; 10 bases line up with TRBD1. The receptor comes from a woman in her sixties or seventies with acute or convalescent COVID-19. As DNA, the CDR3 is TGTGCCAGCTCACCGGGACAGGGGAACTCTGGAAACACCATATATTTT. Translated, it gives CASSPGQGNSGNTIYF.